This T cell receptor beta chain was found in a study of Tregs in tolerant kidney transplant recipients. General study findings and limits: The most relevant donor-specific Treg TCRbeta repertoire apparently came from expansion with activated donor B cells. Few patients were studied, so findings need validation in larger groups.

Clones were read by immunoSEQ multiplex PCR, and TCRdb kept only the in-frame ones, dropping some. The top ten hold under 0.35% of the sample, which has 95,000 to 120,000 clones, 85% to 90% seen once. Comment on this clone: Its antigen remains unknown.

This specimen was CD4+ T cells from blood, taken before the transplant. The receptor was derived from a human donor who received a combined kidney and bone marrow transplant.

The CDR3 region is CASSLGTGLNQPQHF. The CDR3 DNA reads as TGTGCCAGCAGCTTAGGTACAGGTCTCAATCAGCCCCAGCATTTT. The chain employs TRBV7-2 and TRBJ1-5, with D possibly TRBD1 on 5 matching bases. V was shortened by 1 base and J by 3 bases, with 10 bases between the two germline ends. The CDR3 extends over 15 amino acids. Germline V gene sequence: CDR1 SGHTA, CDR2 FQGNSA.